This T cell receptor beta chain appears in the sequencing data of a study of blood T cell repertoires in COVID-19. As for the study in general: Samples representing acute and convalescent COVID-19 were sourced from the United States, Italy and Spain. Nucleic acid was either cDNA or gDNA, and it came from T cells, B-cell-depleted T cells, or PBMCs.

The germline V and J ends were trimmed by 1 base and 2 bases, with 14 bases remaining between them. The CDR3 spans 16 residues. Germline V lookup: CDR1 SGHRS, CDR2 YFSETQ. The method was immunoSEQ multiplex PCR; TCRdb's version includes in-frame clones alone and lacks a portion of them. The sample contains about 270,000 clones, around 93% of which appear only once. Cohorts were determined from participant-reported clinical history. The rearrangement joins TRBV5-1 to TRBJ2-3; D unresolved. Sequenced: PBMCs or T cells enriched from blood (not recorded which). This TCR was recovered from a man in his forties who had been exposed to COVID-19. CDR3 DNA sequence: TGCGCCAGCAGCTTGACTCCCGGGTCCTACACAGATACGCAGTATTTT. This codes for CASSLTPGSYTDTQYF.